This T cell receptor beta chain was captured in a study of cytomegalovirus exposure and HLA in healthy donors. The overall study: Genotyping of some 400 donors showed that over 80% belonged to the Caucasian-associated ancestry cluster.

Regarding the study as a whole: Donors belonging to an Asian-associated ancestry cluster reportedly showed fewer N-insertions in productive TCRs than the roughly 670-donor mean, according to what a later analysis found. Common viral pathogens were later found to be apparently linked to several of the most significant clusters. For most TCR beta V segments, an earlier analysis put the productive rate at about 87% or about 30% of the time.

A remark on this clone: Its antigen remains unidentified.

Both 60 Vbeta primers and 13 Jbeta primers went into the PCR. The protocol was immunoSEQ multiplex PCR, while the TCRdb copy is restricted to in-frame clones and leaves out a portion. The sample has around 100,000 clones; around 79% are singletons. Per germline, CDR1 SGHRS and CDR2 YFSETQ. CDR3 size: 16 residues. Losses at the gene ends were 3 bases for V and 2 bases for J; bases not matched to a gene: 9. The TCR originated in a male donor in good health and CMV-seropositive. V usage is TRBV5-1 and J usage is TRBJ2-3, with 7 positions matching TRBD2. The sequencing input was PBMCs. The CDR3 nucleotides read TGCGCCAGCAGCTGGGAGGGCGGACCCATCACAGATACGCAGTATTTT. This translates into CASSWEGGPITDTQYF. Based on the CDR3 plus reference TRBV5-1 and TRBJ2-3, the full variable domain is KAGVTQTPRYLIKTRGQQVTLSCSPISGHRSVSWYQQTPGQGLQFLFEYFSETQRNKGNFPGRFSGRQFSNSRSEMNVSTLELGDSALYLCASSWEGGPITDTQYFGPGTRLTVL.